This TCR beta chain was sequenced for a study of cytomegalovirus exposure and HLA in healthy donors. Regarding the study as a whole: Per published reports, the classifier diagnosed cytomegalovirus status with high specificity and sensitivity. In vitro experiments confirmed that three CMV-associated chains were specific for CMV antigens. Many donors carried some public TCRs, although rarity characterized most TCR sequences.

V lost 8 bases to trimming and J lost 3 bases; unmatched junction nucleotides: 12. CDR1 and CDR2 from the germline V gene are MNHNY and SVGAGI (reference sequence). The CDR3 length is 15 residues. Clones were sequenced by immunoSEQ multiplex PCR, and TCRdb holds only the in-frame ones, with some missing. The sample contains roughly 130,000 clones, over 85% of which appear only once. This clone appeared once. Antigen unknown. The receptor was isolated from a young man in good health and CMV-seronegative. The sample was PBMCs. The chain couples TRBV6-6 to TRBJ2-7; TRBD1 matches at 8 bases. The CDR3 spells CASSTIPGQGYEQYF. DNA of the CDR3: TGTGCCAGCTCTACGATACCCGGACAGGGCTACGAGCAGTACTTC.